A selection of T cell receptor beta chains follows, all from one sample in a study of blood T cell repertoires in COVID-19. This table comes from immunoSEQ multiplex PCR, and its TCRdb copy is limited to in-frame clones, with some not included. In the table there are around 93,000 clones, 85% to 90% of which are singletons. Sequencing was done on a sample of peripheral blood. Source of these receptors: a human donor in a cohort sampled during active COVID-19. The CDR3 runs from the conserved cysteine through the conserved F or W. The order of the fields is J gene, clone size, V gene, CDR3 protein. Clone size is shown for a subset of rows, as once, few, many or a class of expanded clone.

j_gene: TRBJ2-1; abundance: NA; v_gene: TRBV6-2/TRBV6-3; CDR3aa: CASSTQLAYNEQFF
j_gene: TRBJ2-1; abundance: NA; v_gene: TRBV19; CDR3aa: CASSILAGRGLNEQFF
j_gene: TRBJ2-3; abundance: NA; v_gene: TRBV6-1; CDR3aa: CASSAVGTSGGEADTQYF
j_gene: TRBJ2-5; abundance: NA; v_gene: TRBV30; CDR3aa: CAWGSVWQETQYF
j_gene: TRBJ2-7; abundance: NA; v_gene: TRBV29-1; CDR3aa: CSVESGGVYEQYF
j_gene: TRBJ2-7; abundance: NA; v_gene: TRBV28; CDR3aa: CASSRPPGLSSYEQYF
j_gene: TRBJ2-7; abundance: NA; v_gene: TRBV12-5; CDR3aa: CASAKGTGVDEQYF
j_gene: TRBJ1-1; abundance: NA; v_gene: TRBV3-1/TRBV3-2; CDR3aa: CASRIEGAVTEAFF
j_gene: TRBJ2-7; abundance: NA; v_gene: TRBV5-5; CDR3aa: CASSRRLPGDYEQYF
j_gene: TRBJ1-6; abundance: NA; v_gene: TRBV30; CDR3aa: CAWTEGTGRTPLHF
j_gene: TRBJ1-6; abundance: NA; v_gene: TRBV11-3; CDR3aa: CASSLDLNSPLHF
j_gene: TRBJ1-2; abundance: NA; v_gene: TRBV5-6; CDR3aa: CASSLTEPDYGYTF
j_gene: TRBJ2-6; abundance: NA; v_gene: TRBV7-3; CDR3aa: CASSLSGFSGANVLTF
j_gene: TRBJ2-2; abundance: NA; v_gene: TRBV9; CDR3aa: CASSVHTGGTEYTGELFF
j_gene: TRBJ2-2; abundance: NA; v_gene: TRBV19; CDR3aa: CASSIRSGELFF
j_gene: TRBJ2-3; abundance: NA; v_gene: TRBV6-5; CDR3aa: CASSTGGTDTQYF
j_gene: TRBJ2-1; abundance: once; v_gene: TRBV4-3; CDR3aa: CASSLVRDHLRLQGEQFF
j_gene: TRBJ2-3; abundance: NA; v_gene: TRBV19; CDR3aa: CASSIGSGGLSTDTQYF
j_gene: TRBJ1-2; abundance: NA; v_gene: TRBV20-1; CDR3aa: CSAREYTF
j_gene: TRBJ2-7; abundance: NA; v_gene: TRBV5-1; CDR3aa: CASSLGGRDTYEQYF
j_gene: TRBJ2-7; abundance: once; v_gene: TRBV23-1; CDR3aa: CASSHPVRDTRSSYEQYF
j_gene: TRBJ2-3; abundance: NA; v_gene: TRBV19; CDR3aa: CASRAGNTDTQYF
j_gene: TRBJ2-1; abundance: NA; v_gene: TRBV4-2; CDR3aa: CASSQDLGGDEQFF
j_gene: TRBJ2-7; abundance: NA; v_gene: TRBV28; CDR3aa: CASNKAVQGANEQYF
j_gene: TRBJ1-6; abundance: NA; v_gene: TRBV19; CDR3aa: CASSIGRWRGSSPLHF
j_gene: TRBJ1-5; abundance: once; v_gene: TRBV2; CDR3aa: CASSGRGSSNQPQHF
j_gene: TRBJ2-7; abundance: NA; v_gene: TRBV7-2; CDR3aa: CASSVLAGESYEQYF
j_gene: TRBJ2-3; abundance: NA; v_gene: TRBV4-1; CDR3aa: CASSQEFRTSTDTQYF
j_gene: TRBJ1-2; abundance: NA; v_gene: TRBV13; CDR3aa: CASSLGLYGYTF
j_gene: TRBJ1-5; abundance: NA; v_gene: TRBV7-8; CDR3aa: CASSERRGTGGYQPQHF